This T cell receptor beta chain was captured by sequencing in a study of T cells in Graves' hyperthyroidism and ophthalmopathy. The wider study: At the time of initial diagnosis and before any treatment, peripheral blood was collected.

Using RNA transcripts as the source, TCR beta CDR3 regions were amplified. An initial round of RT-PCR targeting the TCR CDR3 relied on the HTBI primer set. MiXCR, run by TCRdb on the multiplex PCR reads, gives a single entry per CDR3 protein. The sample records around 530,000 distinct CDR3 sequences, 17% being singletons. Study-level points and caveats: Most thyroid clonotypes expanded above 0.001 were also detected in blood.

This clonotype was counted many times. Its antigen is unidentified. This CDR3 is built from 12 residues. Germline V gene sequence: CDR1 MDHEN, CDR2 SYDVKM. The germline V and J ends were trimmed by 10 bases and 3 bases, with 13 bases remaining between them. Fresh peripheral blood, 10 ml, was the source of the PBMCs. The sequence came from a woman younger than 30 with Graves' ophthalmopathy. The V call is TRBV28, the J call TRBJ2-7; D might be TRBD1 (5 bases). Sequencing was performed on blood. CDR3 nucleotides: TGTGCCACCCAGGGTTCTGTCTACGAGCAGTACTTC. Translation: CATQGSVYEQYF.